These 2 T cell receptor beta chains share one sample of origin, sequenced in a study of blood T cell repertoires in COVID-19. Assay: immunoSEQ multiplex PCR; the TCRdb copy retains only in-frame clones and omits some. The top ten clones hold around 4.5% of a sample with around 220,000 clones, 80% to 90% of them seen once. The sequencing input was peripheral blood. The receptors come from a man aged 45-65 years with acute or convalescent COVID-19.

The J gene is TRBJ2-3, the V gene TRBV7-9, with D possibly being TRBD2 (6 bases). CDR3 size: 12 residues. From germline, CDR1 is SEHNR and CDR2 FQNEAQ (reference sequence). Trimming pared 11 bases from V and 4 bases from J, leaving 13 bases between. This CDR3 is CAAVEGADTQYF. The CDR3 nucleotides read TGTGCCGCGGTGGAGGGTGCAGATACGCAGTATTTT.

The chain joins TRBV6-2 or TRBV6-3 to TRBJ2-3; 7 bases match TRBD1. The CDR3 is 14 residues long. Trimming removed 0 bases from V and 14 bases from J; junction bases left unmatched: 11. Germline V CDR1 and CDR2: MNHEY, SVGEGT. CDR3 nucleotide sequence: TGTGCCAGCAGTTACTCGAAAAAACGGGACAGTCTGTATTTT. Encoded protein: CASSYSKKRDSLYF.